This TCR beta chain was sequenced during a study of beta chain features in type 1 diabetes. The whole isolated RNA underwent reverse transcription, so sequencing captured expressed TCRB transcripts. Sequencing used immunoSEQ multiplex PCR; TCRdb keeps in-frame clones, though not all of them. The table lists about 620,000 clones, about 14% of them singletons, with about 0.087% in the top ten. This CDR3 has 16 amino acids. Germline loops: CDR1 SEHNR, CDR2 FQNEAQ (reference sequence). The V gene lost 3 bases and the J gene lost 1 base, with 12 bases spanning the gap. The clonotype was recovered from a man aged 18-30 years in good health. This chain joins TRBV7-9 and TRBJ2-2; a possible D gene is TRBD2 (5 bases). The sample consisted of naive CD4+ T cells from blood. The CDR3 coding sequence is TGTGCCAGCAGCTTGTTGGGGAGTCAGAACACCGGGGAGCTGTTTTTT. Residues: CASSLLGSQNTGELFF. The entire variable domain, with the rest obtained from reference TRBV7-9 and TRBJ2-2, is as follows: DTGVSQNPRHKITKRGQNVTFRCDPISEHNRLYWYRQTLGQGPEFLTYFQNEAQLEKSRLLSDRFSAERPKGSFSTLEIQRTEQGDSAMYLCASSLLGSQNTGELFFGEGSRLTVL.